The clone carrying this TCR beta chain was observed at least ten times. Its matching antigen is unknown. Per germline, CDR1 MRHNA and CDR2 SNTAGT. This CDR3 is 15 amino acids long. The trim removed 5 bases at V and 6 bases at J, leaving 5 bases unmatched. 60 Vbeta and 13 Jbeta primers were used in PCR. Repertoires were generated with immunoSEQ multiplex PCR, while TCRdb's copy carries only in-frame clones and drops some. The sample has some 130,000 clones, approximately 80% seen once. This entry belongs to a study of cytomegalovirus exposure and HLA in healthy donors. At the level of the study: Genetic ancestry analysis placed over 65% of the roughly 400 donors that were genotyped in the Caucasian-associated cluster.

Study findings and constraints: Earlier results showed most TCR beta V segments being productive about 87% or about 30% of the time. In all likelihood, a cluster of highly shared sequence variants was a sequencing artifact. Exclusion as indistinguishable affected some V segments, including TRBV6-2 and TRBV6-3.

This chain links TRBV6-4 with TRBJ2-1; TRBD2 matches at 12 bases. This receptor was identified in a man aged 25 to 45 in good health and CMV-seronegative. Sequenced input: PBMCs. The CDR3 loop is CASSPLAGGSNEQFF. The DNA of the CDR3 is TGTGCCAGCAGTCCCCTAGCGGGAGGGAGCAATGAGCAGTTCTTC.